The 26 T cell receptor beta chains listed next were all sequenced from one sample in a study of chemoradiotherapy in HPV16-positive cancers. TCRdb's copy holds only in-frame clones and misses some; the assay was immunoSEQ multiplex PCR. This sample has approximately 15,000 clones; roughly 74% occur once, and the top ten carry roughly 10%. Collection took place from a patient who underwent chemoradiotherapy. All receptors derive from a human donor with HPV-associated anogenital cancer.

This clone showed up just a few times. DNA of the CDR3: TGTGCCATCAGGGGGTCTTCTGACTATGGCTACACCTTC. Amino acid sequence: CAIRGSSDYGYTF. The chain employs TRBV10-3 and TRBJ1-2; D unclear. There are 13 residues in the CDR3. Germline V gives CDR1 ENHRY, CDR2 SYGVKD. The germline V and J ends were trimmed by 6 bases and 3 bases, with 11 bases remaining between them.

The rearrangement joins TRBV27 to TRBJ2-1; 10 bases line up with TRBD1. V was pared by 5 bases and J by 7 bases, with 8 bases of the junction left unmatched. Germline CDR1 and CDR2: MNHEY and SMNVEV (reference sequence). The CDR3 is made up of 15 amino acids. The CDR3 DNA sequence: TGTGCCAGCAGTATCGGGACAGGGGTATCGAATGAGCAGTTCTTC. Protein sequence: CASSIGTGVSNEQFF.

This clone has only a few counts. The V and J genes are TRBV6-4 and TRBJ2-2, with D tentatively TRBD1 (6 bases). This CDR3 region has 15 residues. Trimming stripped 2 bases from V and 6 bases from J, with 13 bases between. Germline V gives CDR1 MRHNA, CDR2 SNTAGT. CDR3 in DNA: TGTGCCAGCAGTGACCCGCGACAGGTGTCCGGGGAGCTGTTTTTT. It translates to CASSDPRQVSGELFF.

The CDR3 loop reads CASLDSPNYGYTF. The CDR3 DNA sequence: TGTGCCAGTCTGGACAGCCCAAACTATGGCTACACCTTC. The chain joins TRBV28 to TRBJ1-2; tentatively, D is TRBD1 (6 bases). Deletions cut 9 bases from V and 2 bases from J, with 13 bases between. The CDR3 sequence is 13 residues long. Germline V gene data show CDR1 as MDHEN and CDR2 as SYDVKM.

This clone came up once. The rearrangement links TRBV5-1 to TRBJ2-1, with 11 bases that match TRBD1. J was trimmed by 6 bases and V by 0 bases; bases with no gene match: 5. The CDR3 has 16 residues. CDR1 is SGHRS, CDR2 YFSETQ, per germline. The CDR3 loop reads CASSLVLDRGLNEQFF. The CDR3 DNA sequence: TGCGCCAGCAGCTTGGTGCTGGACAGGGGGCTCAATGAGCAGTTCTTC.

This chain joins TRBV30 and TRBJ2-2; D is unclear. Trimming cost V 4 bases and J 11 bases, with 17 bases left between them. Germline V lookup: CDR1 GTSNPN, CDR2 SVGIG (reference sequence). This CDR3 region has 13 residues. The CDR3 region is CAWTAPPPLELFF. The CDR3 bases are TGTGCCTGGACAGCACCACCCCCGCTTGAGCTGTTTTTT.

This chain uses TRBV19 with TRBJ1-1; D is perhaps TRBD1 (5 bases). Per the germline V gene, CDR1 is LNHDA and CDR2 is SQIVND (reference sequence). V lost 5 bases and J 0 bases, leaving 19 bases between the germline ends. This CDR3 region has 17 residues. CDR3 nucleotides: TGTGCCAGTAGTCACTCGATCAGACAGTACATGAACACTGAAGCTTTCTTT. Protein sequence: CASSHSIRQYMNTEAFF.

The chain joins TRBV10-3 to TRBJ1-1; perhaps TRBD1 as D (5 bases). CDR1 ENHRY and CDR2 SYGVKD come from the germline V gene. The CDR3 extends over 13 amino acids. The V end lost 6 bases, the J end lost 0 bases, and 8 bases lay between the germline ends. The CDR3: CAIRDNMNTEAFF. As DNA, the CDR3 is TGTGCCATCAGGGACAATATGAACACTGAAGCTTTCTTT.

A word on this clone: One end of the junction fails to match germline, which may point to a read error. The V and J genes are TRBV7-7 and TRBJ2-5; 11 nucleotides match TRBD2. Germline V gene lookup returns CDR1 SSHAT and CDR2 FNYEAQ (reference sequence). The CDR3 sequence is 16 residues long. CDR3 nucleotide sequence: TGTGCTAGCAGCTTAGGAACGACTAGCGGGGAAGAGACCCAGTACTTC. Protein product: CASSLGTTSGEETQYF. Using reference TRBV7-7 and TRBJ2-5 for the parts outside the CDR3, the full variable domain is GAGVSQSPRYKVTKRGQDVTLRCDPISSHATLYWYQQALGQGPEFLTYFNYEAQPDKSGLPSDRFSAERPEGSISTLTIQRTEQRDSAMYRCASSLGTTSGEETQYFGPGTRLLVL.

This clone appeared a single time. This chain connects TRBV7-9 to TRBJ2-7; a weak D match, TRBD1 (5 bases). With 4 bases removed from V and 4 bases from J, the gap between germline ends came to 8 bases. The CDR3 is made up of 12 amino acids. Germline lookup yields CDR1 SEHNR and CDR2 FQNEAQ (reference sequence). CDR3 nucleotide sequence: TGTGCCAGCAGCTCGCAGGGATACGAGCAGTACTTC. Its translation: CASSSQGYEQYF. Using reference TRBV7-9 and TRBJ2-7 for the parts outside the CDR3, the full variable domain is DTGVSQNPRHKITKRGQNVTFRCDPISEHNRLYWYRQTLGQGPEFLTYFQNEAQLEKSRLLSDRFSAERPKGSFSTLEIQRTEQGDSAMYLCASSSQGYEQYFGPGTRLTVT.

The CDR3 coding sequence is TGTGCCAGCAGCCTAGGCTCAAGCTCCTACAATGAGCAGTTCTTC. Encoded protein: CASSLGSSSYNEQFF. This chain uses TRBV14 with TRBJ2-1; D not resolved. V lost 4 bases and J 0 bases, leaving 10 bases between the germline ends. There are 15 residues in the CDR3. The germline V gene has CDR1 SGHDN and CDR2 FVKESK.

The V gene is TRBV30, the J gene TRBJ2-5, with D uncertain. Trimming removed 1 base at V and 2 bases at J, with 14 bases between. The CDR3 loop spans 15 amino acids. CDR1 is GTSNPN and CDR2 is SVGIG in the germline V gene (reference sequence). This CDR3 reads CAWSARLSFQETQYF. CDR3 nucleotides: TGTGCCTGGAGTGCCCGCTTATCCTTTCAAGAGACCCAGTACTTC.

The genes are TRBV19 and TRBJ1-2, with 7 bases fitting TRBD1. Trimming cost V 3 bases and J 7 bases; bases outside gene matches: 8. Germline values: CDR1 LNHDA, CDR2 SQIVND (reference sequence). CDR3 length equals 14 residues. The CDR3 coding sequence is TGTGCCAGTAGTATCCCCGGGACAGCTCGTGGCTACACCTTC. Translating it yields CASSIPGTARGYTF.

The chain is built from TRBV6-6 and TRBJ2-7; D is possibly TRBD1 (5 bases). Trimming pared 8 bases from V and 1 base from J, leaving 9 bases between. This CDR3 contains 12 residues. Germline CDR1 and CDR2: MNHNY and SVGAGI (reference sequence). The CDR3 DNA reads as TGTGCCAGCTCCAGGGTGTCCTACGAGCAGTACTTC. Its translation is CASSRVSYEQYF.

V usage is TRBV13 and J usage is TRBJ2-7; D not resolved. The CDR3 extends over 13 amino acids. CDR1 and CDR2 from the germline V gene are PRHDT and FYEKMQ (reference sequence). V shed 7 bases and J shed 1 base, with 11 bases lying between them. Written as DNA, the CDR3 is TGTGCCAGCACCCACGACGGGTCCTACGAGCAGTACTTC. Translating it yields CASTHDGSYEQYF.

The chain links TRBV5-5 to TRBJ2-7; 10 nucleotides agree with TRBD1. Trimming took 4 bases from V and 2 from J; bases not matched to a gene: 3. Germline assignment: CDR1 SGHKS and CDR2 YYEKEE (reference sequence). The CDR3 consists of 14 residues. CDR3 coding DNA: TGTGCCAGCAGCACCGGGACAGGGGCCTACGAGCAGTACTTC. It specifies CASSTGTGAYEQYF.

CDR3 sequence: CASSNSGTEETQYF. DNA for the CDR3: TGTGCCAGCAGCAACTCCGGGACAGAAGAGACCCAGTACTTC. J is TRBJ2-5 and V is TRBV5-4; 7 bases match TRBD1. Germline V gene data show CDR1 as SGHNT and CDR2 as YYREEE (reference sequence). After removal of 4 bases from V and 3 bases from J, the junction contained 6 bases not matched to a gene. The CDR3 is 14 amino acids.

The V call is TRBV11-1, the J call TRBJ2-1; possible D gene TRBD2, 6 bases. Per germline, CDR1 SGHAT and CDR2 FQDESV (reference sequence). V gave up 3 bases and J gave up 8 bases, with 11 bases separating them. CDR3 length: 13 residues. CDR3 in DNA: TGTGCCAGCAGCTTGGGGGAGGTGGATGAGCAGTTCTTC. Translating gives CASSLGEVDEQFF.

Of note for this clone: At the DNA level, this CDR3 is encoded by other sequences in the same sample as well. The gene calls are TRBV6-5 and TRBJ1-3, with unresolved D. Germline V lookup: CDR1 MNHEY, CDR2 SVGAGI. CDR3 size: 15 residues. V lost 0 bases to trimming and J lost 6 bases, with 12 bases between them. Here the CDR3 reads CASSYSTPPENTIYF. The CDR3 DNA follows: TGTGCCAGCAGTTACTCGACCCCCCCTGAAAACACCATATATTTT.

The chain combines TRBV6-1 with TRBJ1-4; D possibly corresponds to TRBD1 (6 bases). The germline V gene encodes CDR1 MNHNS and CDR2 SASEGT. This CDR3 contains 14 residues. V was clipped by 6 bases and J by 3 bases, with 11 bases between them. In DNA, the CDR3 is TGTGCCAGCAGGGTGGGGACACCTAATGAAAAACTGTTTTTT. It codes for CASRVGTPNEKLFF.

The sample holds one count of this clone. The rearrangement joins TRBV4-2 to TRBJ1-3, with D perhaps TRBD1 (5 bases). Trimming removed 0 bases from V and 2 bases from J, with 8 bases in between. The CDR3 has 15 amino acids. Germline V CDR1 and CDR2: LGHNA, YNFKEQ. This chain's CDR3 is CASSQDQGAGNTIYF. The CDR3 region has the DNA TGTGCCAGCAGCCAAGATCAAGGGGCTGGAAACACCATATATTTT.

V usage is TRBV7-3 and J usage is TRBJ2-1; 7 bases agree with TRBD2. V dropped 3 bases and J dropped 9; count of bases not matched to a gene: 5. The CDR3 has 13 residues. CDR1 SGHTA and CDR2 FQGTGA come from the germline V gene. The chain's CDR3 is CASSFVREGEQFF. DNA for the CDR3: TGTGCCAGCAGCTTCGTCAGGGAGGGTGAGCAGTTCTTC.

This chain links TRBV7-9 with TRBJ2-3; 9 nucleotides agree with TRBD1. The CDR3 has 14 residues. Germline loops: CDR1 SEHNR, CDR2 FQNEAQ (reference sequence). Losses at the gene ends were 5 bases for V and 3 bases for J; bases not matched to a gene: 3. In DNA form, the CDR3 reads TGTGCCAGCAGCCCCGGGACAGGGACAGATACGCAGTATTTT. Amino acids: CASSPGTGTDTQYF.

The chain combines TRBV7-3 with TRBJ2-2; D unresolved. This CDR3 contains 14 residues. Germline V gene data show CDR1 as SGHTA and CDR2 as FQGTGA. Deletions cut 1 base from V and 1 base from J, with 4 bases between. In DNA, the CDR3 is TGTGCCAGCAGCTTAATATGGAACACCGGGGAGCTGTTTTTT. Translating gives CASSLIWNTGELFF.

This sequence joins TRBV27 and TRBJ1-1, with 9 bases fitting TRBD1. Germline V gene sequence: CDR1 MNHEY, CDR2 SMNVEV (reference sequence). The CDR3 has 16 residues. Losses at the gene ends were 6 bases for V and 0 bases for J; bases not matched to a gene: 8. The CDR3 is CASRYRGQGMNTEAFF. The DNA of the CDR3 is TGTGCCAGCAGATACAGGGGGCAGGGGATGAACACTGAAGCTTTCTTT.

This clone was seen a few times. The genes are TRBV5-1 and TRBJ2-2, with D perhaps being TRBD1 or TRBD2 (5 bases each). Per the germline V gene, CDR1 is SGHRS and CDR2 is YFSETQ. CDR3 length: 15 amino acids. Trimming took 2 bases from V and 2 from J, leaving 10 bases between them. The CDR3 nucleotides are TGCGCCAGCAGCTTAACGGGGCCCAACACCGGGGAGCTGTTTTTT. Translation: CASSLTGPNTGELFF.